Listed below are T cell receptor beta chains from one sample, sequenced in a study of CD8+CD57+ T cells in acquired aplastic anemia. In TCRdb, the reads were re-called with MiXCR into one record per CDR3 protein. The table records roughly 280,000 distinct CDR3 sequences, about 50% of them present only once. Sequenced material: sorted CD4+, CD8+, or CD8+CD57+ T cells (not recorded which) from PBMCs. These receptors all stem from a human donor with aplastic anemia. CDR3s include the opening cysteine and the closing phenylalanine or tryptophan. A D gene is named only where the DNA matches it firmly. Size is omitted from some rows. Given values are once, few, many or a class for expanded clones.

-,TRBV2,TRBJ1-6,TRBD1,TGTGCCAGCAGATTCCCGGGACAGACCTATTCACCCCTCCACTTT,CASRFPGQTYSPLHF
once,TRBV25-1,TRBJ2-1,-,TGTGCCAGCAGTGAATTGGCGAGCAGCTCCTACAATGAGCAGTTCTTC,CASSELASSSYNEQFF
-,TRBV20-1,TRBJ2-1,-,TGCAGTGCTAGAGCCCTAAATTCCGGAGGGAATGAGCAGTTCTTC,CSARALNSGGNEQFF
-,TRBV20-1,TRBJ2-7,-,TGCAGTGCTAGTAAGTTATACGAGCAGTACTTC,CSASKLYEQYF
once,TRBV5-1,TRBJ1-5,-,TGCGCCAGCAGTTTCTTCCGGGACGGTAAATTCAATCAGCCCCAGCATTTT,CASSFFRDGKFNQPQHF
-,TRBV5-1,TRBJ2-2,TRBD1,TGCGCCAGCAGCTCTGACGGACAGGGTACCGGGGAGCTGTTTTTT,CASSSDGQGTGELFF
-,TRBV2,TRBJ1-5,-,TGTGCCAGCAGTGAAACGTCTGGGAATCAGCCCCAGCATTTT,CASSETSGNQPQHF
-,TRBV7-6,TRBJ2-1,-,TGTGCCAGCAGCTTCGAGGTGAACCGAGGCAATGAGCAGTTCTTC,CASSFEVNRGNEQFF
-,TRBV7-9,TRBJ1-5,-,TGTGCCAGCAGCTTAGCGGGCGGGCCTCAGCCCCAGCATTTT,CASSLAGGPQPQHF
-,TRBV7-9,TRBJ1-6,-,TGTGCCAGCAGCTCGTCGGGACCCTTGACCCTCCACTTT,CASSSSGPLTLHF
-,TRBV4-2,TRBJ2-5,-,TGTGCCAGCAGCCAGGGAAACAGGGAGCAAGAGACCCAGTACTTC,CASSQGNREQETQYF
-,TRBV5-6,TRBJ1-1,-,TGTGCCAGCAGCTTGTTCTTAGGGGGGAACACTGAAGCTTTCTTT,CASSLFLGGNTEAFF
many,TRBV7-8,TRBJ2-7,-,TGTGCCAGCAGCTTAGGTAGACAATCCTACGAGCAGTACTTC,CASSLGRQSYEQYF
-,TRBV9,TRBJ2-1,-,TGTGCCAGCAGCTCTAGCCCCGCGGTCGCATACAATGAGCAGTTCTTC,CASSSSPAVAYNEQFF
-,TRBV9,TRBJ2-6,TRBD1,TGTGCCAGCAGCCGACGGGACAGGTCTGGGGCCAACGTCCTGACTTTC,CASSRRDRSGANVLTF
-,TRBV7-6,TRBJ2-1,TRBD1,TGTGCCAGCAGCCCGTCGACAGGGGGCTACTACAATGAGCAGTTCTTC,CASSPSTGGYYNEQFF
many,TRBV19,TRBJ2-1,-,TGTGCCAGTAGTTCCCTCAATGAGCAGTTCTTC,CASSSLNEQFF
few,TRBV10-3,TRBJ2-1,-,TGTGCCATCAGTGGAGGCCAGGGATTATACAATGAGCAGTTCTTC,CAISGGQGLYNEQFF
-,TRBV18,TRBJ1-2,-,TGTGCCAGCTCACCACCGGAGGGGACGGATTATGGCTACACCTTC,CASSPPEGTDYGYTF
many,TRBV19,TRBJ2-4,TRBD1,TGTGCCAGTACCTTAGACAGGGTGAGCAAAAACATTCAGTACTTC,CASTLDRVSKNIQYF
-,TRBV19,TRBJ2-1,-,TGTGCCAGTAGTATCTCACGGGGGAAGGGTTACAATGAGCAGTTCTTC,CASSISRGKGYNEQFF
-,TRBV6-4,TRBJ2-3,TRBD2,TGTGCCAGCAGTGAAACTAGCGGGGGGGCAGATATGCAGTATTTT,CASSETSGGADMQYF
many,TRBV9,TRBJ2-7,TRBD2,TGTGCCAGCAGCGTAGAATACGGGACTAGCGCCTCCTACGAGCAGTACTTC,CASSVEYGTSASYEQYF
many,TRBV7-9,TRBJ2-2,-,TGTGCCAGCAGCCACAGGCCGACGAACACCGGGGAGCTGTTTTTT,CASSHRPTNTGELFF
-,TRBV7-2,TRBJ1-1,-,TGTGCCAGCAGCTTAGTTCATGACACTGAAGCTTTCTTT,CASSLVHDTEAFF
many,TRBV5-8,TRBJ2-1,TRBD2,TGTGCCAGCAGCTTTGGGGGAATGGCGGGAGGGGCACGTTATGAGCAGTTCTTC,CASSFGGMAGGARYEQFF
many,TRBV19,TRBJ1-1,-,TGTGCCAGTAGTATGGTTCGGGGGATGAACACTGAAGCTTTCTTT,CASSMVRGMNTEAFF
-,TRBV18,TRBJ1-3,-,TGTGCCAGCTCACCGGAGCTCTCTGGAAACACCATATATTTT,CASSPELSGNTIYF
-,TRBV29-1,TRBJ1-2,-,TGCAGCGTTGACCGAGGGGGGAATGACGACTATGGCTACACCTTC,CSVDRGGNDDYGYTF
-,TRBV20-1,TRBJ2-5,-,TGCAGTGCTAGAGCAGCAACTAGGATCCAAGAGACCCAGTACTTC,CSARAATRIQETQYF
-,TRBV19,TRBJ1-6,-,TGTGCCAGTAGTTCCGGGGATTCACCCCTCCACTTT,CASSSGDSPLHF
-,TRBV7-2,TRBJ1-2,TRBD1,TGTGCCAGCAGCCAGGACAGGAACTATGGCTACACCTTC,CASSQDRNYGYTF
few,TRBV5-6,TRBJ2-7,TRBD1,TGTGCCAGCAGTTATACCTACACAGGGGGAGGCGAGCAGTACTTC,CASSYTYTGGGEQYF
-,TRBV5-1,TRBJ2-7,TRBD2,TGTGCCAGCAGCGGGGTTGGGCAGTACTTC,CASSGVGQYF
many,TRBV2,TRBJ2-1,-,TGTGCCAGCAGTGTCTATCAGTACAATGAGCAGTTCTTC,CASSVYQYNEQFF
-,TRBV7-6,TRBJ1-2,-,TGTGCCAGCAGCTTAGCGGGGGAGATCGGGGGCTACACCTTC,CASSLAGEIGGYTF
-,TRBV15,TRBJ2-1,TRBD2,TGTGCCACCAGCATCATCGGACTAGCGGGAGGGGAGCAGTTCTTC,CATSIIGLAGGEQFF
-,TRBV2,TRBJ1-5,TRBD1,TGTGCCAGCAAGGGGACAGTAAATTATAGCAATCAGCCCCAGCATTTT,CASKGTVNYSNQPQHF
few,TRBV7-3,TRBJ2-3,-,TGTGCCAGCAGCTTAAGTTTTACGAATACGCAGTATTTT,CASSLSFTNTQYF
-,TRBV7-9,TRBJ1-1,TRBD1,TGTGCCAGCAGCTTAGTACAGGGGAACACTGAAACTTTCTTC,CASSLVQGNTETFF
-,TRBV20-1,TRBJ1-1,TRBD1,TGCAGGGGGACAGGGTGGAACACTGAAGCTTTCTTT,CRGTGWNTEAFF
-,TRBV7-2,TRBJ1-2,-,TGTGCCAGCAAACCGACGGGGAACTATGGCTACACCTTC,CASKPTGNYGYTF
-,TRBV7-2,TRBJ2-7,-,TGTGCCAGCAGCTTAGTCCCCCTACGTCTACGGGCATACGAGCAGTACTTC,CASSLVPLRLRAYEQYF
-,TRBV6-6,TRBJ1-1,-,TGTGCCAGCAGAACGGTGGGACAGAACACTGAAGCTTTCTTT,CASRTVGQNTEAFF
few,TRBV20-1,TRBJ2-7,TRBD2,TGCAGTGCTAATAGACTAGCGGCCGAGCAGTACTTC,CSANRLAAEQYF
-,TRBV19,TRBJ1-1,-,TGTGCCAGTAGGGGGGGGGGAGGGTCCCACACTGAAGCTTTCTTT,CASRGGGGSHTEAFF